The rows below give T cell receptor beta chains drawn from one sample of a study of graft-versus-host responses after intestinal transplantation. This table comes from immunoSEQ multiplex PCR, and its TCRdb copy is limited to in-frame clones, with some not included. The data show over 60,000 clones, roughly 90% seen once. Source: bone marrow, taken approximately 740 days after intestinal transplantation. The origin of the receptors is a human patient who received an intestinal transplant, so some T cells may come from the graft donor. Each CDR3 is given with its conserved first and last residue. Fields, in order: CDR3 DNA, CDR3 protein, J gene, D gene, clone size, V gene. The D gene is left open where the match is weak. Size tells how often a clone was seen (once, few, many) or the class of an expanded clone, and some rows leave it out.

TGTGCCAGTAGCACCGGGGCCGCGGTTTCACCCCTCCACTTT CASSTGAAVSPLHF TRBJ1-6 . few TRBV19
TGTGCCAGCAGCGCCCAGACGCCCTACAATGAGCAGTTCTTC CASSAQTPYNEQFF TRBJ2-1 . . TRBV9
TGTGCCAGCAGCCAAGTGGCTCAGGGAAATGTAGGCGAGCAGTACTTC CASSQVAQGNVGEQYF TRBJ2-7 . . TRBV14
TGTGCCAGCAACCGGGACAGGGGGCGGAAAGGCTACACCTTC CASNRDRGRKGYTF TRBJ1-2 TRBD1 . TRBV19
TGTGCCAGCAGCCGCCCTAGGAGCGTAGCGGGAGATCGGAATGAGCAGTTCTTC CASSRPRSVAGDRNEQFF TRBJ2-1 TRBD2 . TRBV11-2
TGTGCCAGCTCATCGGGAGAGAAGCGATTCTATGGCTACACCTTC CASSSGEKRFYGYTF TRBJ1-2 . . TRBV18
TGTGCCAGCTCAAGGCCAGGGTCGAACACCGGGGAGCTGTTTTTT CASSRPGSNTGELFF TRBJ2-2 . . TRBV18
TGTGCCAGCAGCTTAGCCGGGCAGGGGGCCCAGCATTTT CASSLAGQGAQHF TRBJ1-5 TRBD1 . TRBV7-9
TGTGCCAGCAGCTTGAATGGTAGAGAGACCCAGTACTTC CASSLNGRETQYF TRBJ2-5 . . TRBV5-4
TGCGCCAGCAGCCAGACAGTTTCTAGCAATCAGCCCCAGCATTTT CASSQTVSSNQPQHF TRBJ1-5 . . TRBV4-1
TGTGCCAGCAGCTTGCCGGGACAGGAGGTATTAGAAGCTTTCTTT CASSLPGQEVLEAFF TRBJ1-1 TRBD1 . TRBV7-9
TGTGCCAGCAGCTTAAGTTCCACCGGGGAGCTGTTTTTT CASSLSSTGELFF TRBJ2-2 . . TRBV7-3
TGTGCCAGCAGCTCCGCGTTCGAGCAGTACTTC CASSSAFEQYF TRBJ2-7 . . TRBV6-5
TGCGCCAGCAGCTGGATTGAGGCTAGTAGCTTCGAGCAGTACTTC CASSWIEASSFEQYF TRBJ2-7 . . TRBV5-1
TGTGCCAGCAGAACCGCGGGACAGAGCGGCACTGAAGCTTTCTTT CASRTAGQSGTEAFF TRBJ1-1 TRBD1 . TRBV6-5
TGTGCCAGCAGCCCGGACATTGGCAATTCACCCCTCCACTTT CASSPDIGNSPLHF TRBJ1-6 . once TRBV6-5
TGTGCCAGCAGCTTATTGTTTGCAACTAATGAAAAACTGTTTTTT CASSLLFATNEKLFF TRBJ1-4 . . TRBV11-2
TGTGCCAGCAGCCCGGGACCGATGAACACTGAAGCTTTCTTT CASSPGPMNTEAFF TRBJ1-1 . . TRBV28
TGTGCCAGCAGCCCCACCCCAGCCGGGTACACTGAAGCTTTCTTT CASSPTPAGYTEAFF TRBJ1-1 . once TRBV5-5
TGCGCCAGCAGCCAGGGGAGACCGGGAGCTTCCTACGAGCAGTACTTC CASSQGRPGASYEQYF TRBJ2-7 . . TRBV4-1
TGTGCCAGCAGCTCACCTCTAGCGGGGGACTCCTACAATGAGCAGTTCTTC CASSSPLAGDSYNEQFF TRBJ2-1 TRBD2 . TRBV9
TGTGCCAGCCGTGCTTCTGGAAACACCATATATTTT CASRASGNTIYF TRBJ1-3 . . TRBV25-1
TGTGCCAGTTGGGACTCGGGGGCACAACAGCCCCAGCATTTT CASWDSGAQQPQHF TRBJ1-5 . . TRBV6-1
TGTGCCAGTAGTACAACTAGCGGGAGGACCTACGAGCAGTACTTC CASSTTSGRTYEQYF TRBJ2-7 TRBD2 few TRBV19
TGTGCCAGCAGTTTATATCCTAGCCGTGGCTATACGCAGTATTTT CASSLYPSRGYTQYF TRBJ2-3 . . TRBV27
TGTGCCAGCAGCCCGGGACGGAACAATGAGCAGTTCTTC CASSPGRNNEQFF TRBJ2-1 . . TRBV5-4
TGCGCCAGCAGTGAGACTTTAACAGGCCAAGGATACGAGCAGTACTTC CASSETLTGQGYEQYF TRBJ2-7 . . TRBV10-1
TGTGCCAGCAGTTACTCGGGGGCGCGGGCCTACGAGCAGTACTTC CASSYSGARAYEQYF TRBJ2-7 . . TRBV6-6
TGTGCCAGCACCCCAGGGTGGGGTAACTATGGCTACACCTTC CASTPGWGNYGYTF TRBJ1-2 . . TRBV6-5
TGTGCCAGCAGAAACCTTGGGACTAGCGGGAGTCTGGAGACCCAGTACTTC CASRNLGTSGSLETQYF TRBJ2-5 . . TRBV21-1
TGTGCCATCAGTGTAGGGGAGGGCTACACTGAAGCTTTCTTT CAISVGEGYTEAFF TRBJ1-1 . . TRBV10-3
TGTGCCAGCAGCGAGACAGGGGATGGGTCACCCCTCCACTTT CASSETGDGSPLHF TRBJ1-6 TRBD1 . TRBV6-4
TGTGCCAGCAGCTTGGAGGGCCGCCTGTTCTTC CASSLEGRLFF TRBJ2-1 . . TRBV11-2
TGTGCCAGCAGCCAATACAGGACATACTACGAGCAGTACTTC CASSQYRTYYEQYF TRBJ2-7 . . TRBV16
TGTGCCAGCAGTTATACAGGGGGCAGGGTGAACACTGAAGCTTTCTTT CASSYTGGRVNTEAFF TRBJ1-1 TRBD1 . TRBV6-5
TGTGCCAGCAGCTTAGTCGGCACCGGGGAGTTCTTC CASSLVGTGEFF TRBJ2-1 . . TRBV7-3
TGTGCCAGCAGACCGACAGGGGGGGCCAACGTCCTGACTTTC CASRPTGGANVLTF TRBJ2-6 TRBD1 . TRBV7-9
TGCGCCAGCAGCCTGTGGTCTGGCGGGGCAGATGGCTACACCTTC CASSLWSGGADGYTF TRBJ1-2 . few TRBV5-1
TGTGCCAGCAGCTTAGGCCGGACTAATGAAAAACTGTTTTTT CASSLGRTNEKLFF TRBJ1-4 . few TRBV11-2
TGCAGTGCTAGGATTCGGGAGACCCAGTACTTC CSARIRETQYF TRBJ2-5 . . TRBV20-1